These T cell receptor beta chains were read from a single sample in a study of blood T cell repertoires in COVID-19. Some clones are missing from TCRdb's copy, which holds only in-frame ones; the method was immunoSEQ multiplex PCR. The table records roughly 220,000 clones, 80% to 85% of them present only once. Sequenced: peripheral blood. The receptors were sampled from a woman in her 30s who had recovered from COVID-19. Each CDR3 is given with its conserved first and last residue. D genes are given only for firm matches. Where a row states a size, it is once, few, many or the class of an expanded clone; other rows omit it.

d_gene	v_gene	abundance	j_gene	CDR3nt	CDR3aa
-	TRBV9	once	TRBJ1-2	TGTGCCAGCAGCGTAGGCTTGACAGAGACTAACTATGGCTACACCTTC	CASSVGLTETNYGYTF
-	TRBV13	once	TRBJ2-1	TGTGCCAGCAGCTTAGCCGAGGGTTCGAGCTCCTACAATGAGCAGTTCTTC	CASSLAEGSSSYNEQFF
-	TRBV11-3	-	TRBJ1-1	TGTGCCAGCAGCAAACAGGAAAACACTGAAGCTTTCTTT	CASSKQENTEAFF
-	TRBV5-1	once	TRBJ2-5	TGCGCCAGCAGCTTTAAGACTCCCCAAGAGACCCAGTACTTC	CASSFKTPQETQYF
TRBD1	TRBV28	-	TRBJ2-2	TGTGCCAGCAGTTTATTAGGGACAGGGGATACCGGGGAGCTGTTTTTT	CASSLLGTGDTGELFF
-	TRBV10-1	-	TRBJ1-2	TGCGCCAGCCTCTATGGCTACACCTTC	CASLYGYTF
TRBD2	TRBV7-9	-	TRBJ2-1	TGTGCCAGCAGCTTAGGAGGACTAGCGGGAGGCGTGGGGGAGCAGTTCTTC	CASSLGGLAGGVGEQFF
TRBD1	TRBV12-5	-	TRBJ2-5	TGTGCTAGTGCCCCTAGGACAGGACAAGAGACCCAGTACTTC	CASAPRTGQETQYF
TRBD1	TRBV10-2	once	TRBJ1-2	TGCGCCAGCAGTGAGTCTAACAGGGGATGGGGCGGCTACACCTTC	CASSESNRGWGGYTF
TRBD1	TRBV29-1	few	TRBJ2-2	TGCAGCGTGACTGGGACAGGGGGCACCGGGGAGCTGTTTTTT	CSVTGTGGTGELFF
-	TRBV30	once	TRBJ1-2	TGTGCCTGGAGTGTAGGTGGAGGGGACGGCTACACCTTC	CAWSVGGGDGYTF
TRBD1	TRBV5-1	-	TRBJ1-3	TGCGCCAGCAGCGGCGGGACAGTTGGAAACACCATATATTTT	CASSGGTVGNTIYF
TRBD1	TRBV28	-	TRBJ1-4	TGTGCCAGCAGTCCCAACCTCGGACAGGGGGTTAGTGAAAAACTGTTTTTT	CASSPNLGQGVSEKLFF
-	TRBV7-9	-	TRBJ1-3	TGTGCCAGCAGCTTTTCGGGGGGCGATGAAAACACCATATATTTT	CASSFSGGDENTIYF
-	TRBV28	-	TRBJ2-2	TGTGCCAGCAGTTTAAGACAGTTCCACACCGGGGAGCTGTTTTTT	CASSLRQFHTGELFF
-	TRBV28	-	TRBJ1-4	TGTGCCAGCACCAGGACAACTAATGAAAAACTGTTTTTT	CASTRTTNEKLFF
TRBD2	TRBV27	-	TRBJ2-7	TGTGCCAGCAGTTTCTTGACTAGCGGGACCTACGAGCAGTACTTC	CASSFLTSGTYEQYF
TRBD2	TRBV5-5	few	TRBJ2-2	TGTGCCAGCAGCTTGGCGCGGCTAGCGGAGAACACCGGGGAGCTGTTTTTT	CASSLARLAENTGELFF
-	TRBV7-6	-	TRBJ2-1	TGTGCCAGCAGCTCACGGACAGATTTCTACAATGAGGGGCAGTTCTTC	CASSSRTDFYNEGQFF
TRBD1	TRBV18	-	TRBJ1-5	TGTGCCAGCTCACCCCCCGGCAGGGGGATGATCAAGCCCCAGCATTTT	CASSPPGRGMIKPQHF
TRBD1	TRBV6-1	-	TRBJ1-5	TGTGCCAGCAGTGAACCGACAGGGGTGGAGCCCCAGCATTTT	CASSEPTGVEPQHF
-	TRBV6-6	-	TRBJ1-5	TGTGCCAGCAGCGAAAGGGGGGGGGACCAGCCCCAGCATTTT	CASSERGGDQPQHF
-	TRBV5-1	-	TRBJ2-5	TGCGCCAGCAGCTTGGGGAATTCCGGGAACCAAGAGACCCAGTACTTC	CASSLGNSGNQETQYF
TRBD2	TRBV3-1/TRBV3-2	-	TRBJ2-1	TGTGCCAGCAGCCCTTCGGAGTGGACTAGCGGGAGTGTTGAGCAGTTCTTC	CASSPSEWTSGSVEQFF
-	TRBV7-9	-	TRBJ1-5	TGTGCCAGCAGCGGACAGCTCAATCAGCCCCAGCATTTT	CASSGQLNQPQHF